This TCR beta chain was retrieved from a study of CD8 T cells in ankylosing spondylitis (dated by TCRdb to between 2016 and 2019). Background on the whole study: T cell receptor beta repertoires were profiled in healthy donors and ankylosing spondylitis patients so that disease-linked TCR variants could be found. The full study cohort comprised 20 to 25 ankylosing spondylitis patients and 85 to 120 healthy donors. Peripheral blood was sampled, and synovial fluid was also collected from ankylosing spondylitis patients.

Concerning this clonotype: The specificity of this receptor is unknown. Qualities for individual bases were not recorded, and no much larger clone is one base off.

Sequenced using an Illumina HiSeq 2500. Quantitative 5'-RACE with molecular barcodes was the method used to prepare the TCR beta libraries. In the source study's methods: Disease-linked TCR variants were identified with a new computational method built on a probabilistic model of VDJ rearrangement. TCRdb ran its own pipeline on the public reads, namely fastp trimming at Q25 and MiXCR clone calling, and kept in-frame beta chains. Identical CDR3 proteins give one entry, which carries the most common genes and DNA. TCRdb, not the authors, supplied the V and J calls. Recorded for this sample are 400,000 to 450,000 distinct CDR3 sequences; about 15% of them occurred a single time. Clones ranked in the top ten supply over 1% of the sample. Beyond this particular receptor, the publication reports: Some TCR beta motif variants had previously been reported in synovial fluid and blood of reactive arthritis patients, which suggested common disease-initiation mechanisms. According to the report, matched synovial fluid samples from ankylosing spondylitis patients were significantly enriched for the disease-linked clones. Blood from ankylosing spondylitis patients appeared to be characterized by a TCR beta motif composed of several highly homologous amino acid variants. The disease-linked clones showed a CD8+ phenotype and occurred at relatively low frequencies in peripheral blood.

The CDR3 measures 15 amino acids from cysteine to phenylalanine. The read is trimmed to its CDR3 DNA, 45 bases read in frame from base 1. Relative to germline, V is 5 bases shorter and J is 2 bases shorter, with 15 bases between their ends. CDR1 and CDR2 (SGHRS, YFSETQ) derive from the germline V gene. This chain joins TRBV5-1 to TRBJ2-3, with the identity of the D gene unclear. This TCR was sampled from a male donor with ankylosing spondylitis. The material sequenced was blood, either unsorted or a sorted T cell fraction (not recorded which). The sequence in DNA is TGCGCCAGCAGGGTAGGGCAGTGGGACACAGATACGCAGTATTTT. It specifies CASRVGQWDTDTQYF.